This T cell receptor (beta chain) was documented in a study of control samples from healthy donors and cancer patients. TCRdb's table, derived via immunoSEQ multiplex PCR, lists solely in-frame clones and lacks some. The sample has more than 75,000 clones, roughly 83% seen once. CDR1 is SGHDT and CDR2 is YYEEEE in the germline V gene. This CDR3 spans 15 amino acids. The germline V and J ends were trimmed by 4 bases and 8 bases, with 16 bases remaining between them. This clone came up a few times. V gene TRBV5-6 combines with J gene TRBJ1-6, with D unresolved. The receptor's source is a man between 65 and 85 years old with lung cancer. Input material: PBMCs. CDR3 amino acids: CASSPGPSSDSPLHF. DNA for the CDR3: TGTGCCAGCAGCCCTGGACCCTCTTCGGATTCACCCCTCCACTTT. The full variable domain, in which reference TRBV5-6 and TRBJ1-6 provide the parts outside the CDR3, is DAGVTQSPTHLIKTRGQQVTLRCSPKSGHDTVSWYQQALGQGPQFIFQYYEEEERQRGNFPDRFSGHQFPNYSSELNVNALLLGDSALYLCASSPGPSSDSPLHFGNGTRLTVT.